This passage covers 29 T cell receptor beta chains from one sample sequenced in a study of blood T cell repertoires in COVID-19. TCRdb's table, derived via immunoSEQ multiplex PCR, lists solely in-frame clones and lacks some. Here the sample spans roughly 40,000 clones, 85% to 95% being singletons. Sequenced: peripheral blood. The receptors derive from a man in his fifties with active COVID-19.

This chain uses TRBV24-1 with TRBJ2-1; TRBD2 agrees at 10 bases. V was pared by 5 bases and J by 4 bases, with 7 bases of the junction left unmatched. CDR3 length: 16 amino acids. CDR1 is KGHDR and CDR2 is SFDVKD in the germline V gene. The CDR3 sequence: CATSAMLAGDYNEQFF. CDR3 nucleotide sequence: TGTGCCACCAGTGCTATGCTAGCGGGAGATTACAATGAGCAGTTCTTC.

V usage is TRBV11-2 and J usage is TRBJ2-1; 8 bases map to TRBD2. The CDR3 has 11 amino acids. With V trimmed by 8 bases and J by 10 bases, 4 bases remained unmatched. Germline V lookup: CDR1 SGHAT, CDR2 FQNNGV. CDR3 DNA: TGTGCCAGCGGACTAGCCAGAGAGCAGTTCTTC. This codes for CASGLAREQFF.

The chain is built from TRBV5-4 and TRBJ2-5, with a weak D call TRBD2 (6 bases). Trimming cost V 3 bases and J 1 base, with 16 bases left between them. The germline V gene encodes CDR1 SGHNT and CDR2 YYREEE (reference sequence). CDR3 length: 16 amino acids. CDR3 nucleotides: TGTGCCAGCAGCTCCAGGGACTCCCAGCCCCAAGAGACCCAGTACTTC. This encodes CASSSRDSQPQETQYF.

This chain uses TRBV7-2 with TRBJ2-3; 11 nucleotides agree with TRBD1. The V segment lost 4 bases and the J segment 1 base; nucleotides outside the gene matches: 4. Germline V CDR1 and CDR2: SGHTA, FQGNSA. The CDR3 is made up of 16 amino acids. Written as DNA, the CDR3 is TGTGCCAGCAGCTACGGACAGGGGGCAGGCACAGATACGCAGTATTTT. Protein: CASSYGQGAGTDTQYF.

The gene calls are TRBV28 and TRBJ1-2; 9 bases map to TRBD1. V was pared by 7 bases and J by 2 bases, with 5 bases of the junction left unmatched. Per the germline V gene, CDR1 is MDHEN and CDR2 is SYDVKM. CDR3 length equals 14 residues. The CDR3, as DNA: TGTGCCAGCATTACCGGGACAGGGAACTATGGCTACACCTTC. Its protein product is CASITGTGNYGYTF.

The rearrangement uses TRBV2 and TRBJ2-4; TRBD2 matches at 8 bases. The J segment lost 5 bases and the V segment lost 6 bases, leaving 9 bases of the junction unmatched. Per germline, CDR1 SNHLY and CDR2 FYNNEI. This CDR3 is built from 15 residues. In nucleotides, the CDR3 is TGTGCCAGCAGGTCCCGCCGGGGGGGTCAAAACATTCAGTACTTC. Amino acid sequence: CASRSRRGGQNIQYF.

A few counts support this clone. The chain uses TRBV27 and TRBJ2-2, with 9 bases matching TRBD1. The CDR3 length is 15 residues. The germline CDR1 and CDR2 sequences are MNHEY and SMNVEV (reference sequence). V lost 3 bases to trimming and J lost 9 bases; unmatched junction nucleotides: 8. The CDR3: CASSFRGTGSRELFF. In DNA form, the CDR3 reads TGTGCCAGCAGTTTCCGCGGGACAGGGTCCCGGGAGCTGTTTTTT.

The V and J genes are TRBV5-8 and TRBJ2-6; 8 nucleotides align to TRBD1. The germline V gene has CDR1 SGHTS and CDR2 YDEGEE. The length of the CDR3 is 18 residues. Trimming cost V 2 bases and J 1 base; bases outside gene matches: 8. Here the CDR3 reads CASSFRGTGISGANVLTF. CDR3 sequence (DNA): TGTGCCAGCAGCTTCAGAGGGACAGGCATATCTGGGGCCAACGTCCTGACTTTC.

This clone has just one count. V usage is TRBV7-9 and J usage is TRBJ2-1, with a weak D call TRBD1 (5 bases). The V and J ends lost 5 bases and 7 bases respectively, with 15 bases between them. The germline gives CDR1 SEHNR, CDR2 FQNEAQ (reference sequence). The CDR3 totals 14 residues. This CDR3 reads CASSPLPPGNEQFF. The CDR3 nucleotides read TGTGCCAGCAGCCCCCTTCCCCCAGGGAATGAGCAGTTCTTC.

The V and J genes are TRBV30 and TRBJ2-3; 7 positions agree with TRBD1. This CDR3 has 13 residues. Germline CDR1 and CDR2: GTSNPN and SVGIG (reference sequence). Trimming at V came to 4 bases and at J to 6 bases, leaving 7 bases not matched to a gene. The CDR3 DNA reads TGTGCCTGGACCAGGACAGGACGGGATACGCAGTATTTT. It encodes CAWTRTGRDTQYF.

The rearrangement uses TRBV19 and TRBJ1-5; no clear D gene. V dropped 5 bases and J dropped 4 bases, with 18 bases sitting between them. The germline gives CDR1 LNHDA, CDR2 SQIVND (reference sequence). The CDR3 runs to 16 residues. CDR3 sequence (DNA): TGTGCCAGTAGTCCCACCCGCAGGACTTTTAATCAGCCCCAGCATTTT. Amino acids: CASSPTRRTFNQPQHF.

This clone appeared a few times. The gene calls are TRBV20-1 and TRBJ1-5; 10 nucleotides agree with TRBD1. This CDR3 is 14 amino acids long. Losses at the gene ends were 3 bases for V and 6 bases for J; bases not matched to a gene: 5. CDR1 and CDR2 (germline): DFQATT, SNEGSKA (reference sequence). The CDR3 sequence is CSASPTGGGQPQHF. CDR3 DNA sequence: TGCAGTGCTAGTCCGACAGGGGGCGGTCAGCCCCAGCATTTT.

Regarding this clone: One end of the junction varies from germline; a read error may be responsible. This sequence joins TRBV4-2 and TRBJ2-3; 8 bases are a match to TRBD1. This CDR3 contains 14 residues. Germline CDR1 and CDR2: LGHNA and YNFKEQ. CDR3 DNA: TGTGCCAGCAGTCAAGACAGGGGAACAGATACGCAGTATTTT. This sequence encodes CASSQDRGTDTQYF.

V is TRBV5-6 and J is TRBJ1-6; TRBD1 agrees at 7 bases. Germline CDR1 reads SGHDT; CDR2 reads YYEEEE. The junction had 1 base not matched to a gene; V was cut back by 0 bases and J by 7 bases. The CDR3 sequence is 14 residues long. The DNA of the CDR3 is TGTGCCAGCAGCTTGGTACAGGGGAATTCACCCCTCCACTTT. Translating gives CASSLVQGNSPLHF. The variable domain in full, completed from reference TRBV5-6 and TRBJ1-6, reads DAGVTQSPTHLIKTRGQQVTLRCSPKSGHDTVSWYQQALGQGPQFIFQYYEEEERQRGNFPDRFSGHQFPNYSSELNVNALLLGDSALYLCASSLVQGNSPLHFGNGTRLTVT.

The chain recombines TRBV19 with TRBJ1-1; TRBD1 aligns across 8 bases. CDR1 is LNHDA and CDR2 is SQIVND in the germline V gene (reference sequence). The CDR3 extends over 15 amino acids. J lost 10 bases, V lost 5 bases, and 15 bases had no gene match. The CDR3 DNA follows: TGTGCCAGTAGTTCAGCCGGGGTAGGACAGGGAGGAGCTTTCTTT. It specifies CASSSAGVGQGGAFF.

The V gene is TRBV6-5, the J gene TRBJ1-2; TRBD1 aligns across 8 bases. The CDR3 is 14 residues long. In germline, CDR1 is MNHEY, CDR2 SVGAGI. V lost 6 bases and J lost 11; bases outside the gene matches: 14. The CDR3, as DNA: TGTGCCAGCAGCTCTCCACGGGACAGGCCTGGGTACACCTTC. Its translation is CASSSPRDRPGYTF.

The chain has TRBV28 and TRBJ1-2; 10 nucleotides agree with TRBD1. CDR3 size: 14 residues. Germline CDR1 MDHEN, CDR2 SYDVKM. The V gene end was trimmed by 6 bases and the J gene end by 8 bases; junction bases not matched to a gene: 9. CDR3 protein: CASRNGQGVSGYTF. DNA for the CDR3: TGTGCCAGCAGAAACGGACAGGGGGTAAGCGGCTACACCTTC.

The V and J genes are TRBV10-3 and TRBJ2-6; TRBD2 aligns across 14 bases. The V segment lost 2 bases and the J segment 3 bases; nucleotides outside the gene matches: 6. From germline, CDR1 is ENHRY and CDR2 SYGVKD. The CDR3 is made up of 19 amino acids. The CDR3 is CAISEGLAGGLSGANVLTF. The CDR3 bases are TGTGCCATCAGTGAGGGACTAGCGGGAGGTCTAAGTGGGGCCAACGTCCTGACTTTC.

This chain joins TRBV7-8 and TRBJ1-5; D might be TRBD1 (6 bases). V was clipped by 1 base and J by 1 base, with 17 bases between them. Germline values: CDR1 SGHVS, CDR2 FQNEAQ. The CDR3 has 18 amino acids. The CDR3 is CASSLVSGARSSNQPQHF. The CDR3 DNA sequence: TGTGCCAGCAGCTTAGTCTCAGGGGCCCGCTCGAGCAATCAGCCCCAGCATTTT. Supplemented by reference TRBV7-8 and TRBJ1-5, the full variable domain reads GAGVSQSPRYKVAKRGQDVALRCDPISGHVSLFWYQQALGQGPEFLTYFQNEAQLDKSGLPSDRFFAERPEGSVSTLKIQRTQQEDSAVYLCASSLVSGARSSNQPQHFGDGTRLSIL.

The V and J genes are TRBV20-1 and TRBJ1-5, with D possibly TRBD1 on 5 matching bases. CDR1 and CDR2 from the germline V gene are DFQATT and SNEGSKA (reference sequence). The CDR3 is made up of 13 amino acids. V lost 3 bases to trimming and J lost 3 bases, with 9 bases between them. The CDR3 nucleotides read TGCAGTGCTAGTCAGGACACCAATCAGCCCCAGCATTTT. Translated: CSASQDTNQPQHF.

The chain joins TRBV19 to TRBJ1-5; 10 bases align to TRBD1. With V trimmed by 1 base and J by 6 bases, 3 bases remained unmatched. Germline V lookup: CDR1 LNHDA, CDR2 SQIVND (reference sequence). CDR3 length: 15 residues. The DNA for the CDR3 is TGTGCCAGTAGTATAGCTGGACAGGGGGGTCAGCCCCAGCATTTT. Translated, it gives CASSIAGQGGQPQHF.

The CDR3 is CSASLQRANTGELFF. DNA of the CDR3: TGCAGTGCTAGTCTCCAGCGGGCCAACACCGGGGAGCTGTTTTTT. The rearrangement joins TRBV20-1 to TRBJ2-2; D might be TRBD2 (6 bases). The CDR3 consists of 15 residues. The ends were cut back, 3 bases at V and 2 bases at J, with 13 bases in the middle. Per germline, CDR1 DFQATT and CDR2 SNEGSKA (reference sequence).

The CDR3 bases are TGTGCCAGCAGTTTGCAGGGGACGGGGGGCTACACCTTC. Residues: CASSLQGTGGYTF. V gene TRBV28 combines with J gene TRBJ1-2; perhaps TRBD1 as D (6 bases). This CDR3 region has 13 residues. The germline V and J ends were trimmed by 3 bases and 8 bases, with 13 bases remaining between them. Germline V lookup: CDR1 MDHEN, CDR2 SYDVKM.

This clone was recorded once. The rearrangement links TRBV28 to TRBJ1-2; no clear D gene. This CDR3 is 14 amino acids long. V lost 5 bases, J lost 8 bases, and 18 bases lay in between. Germline V gene sequence: CDR1 MDHEN, CDR2 SYDVKM. DNA for the CDR3: TGTGCCAGCAGTCGATTACTGGACTCGGGGGGCTACACCTTC. Translating it yields CASSRLLDSGGYTF.

The chain joins TRBV19 to TRBJ2-1; 7 bases align to TRBD2. J lost 8 bases, V lost 1 base, and 8 bases had no gene match. In germline, CDR1 is LNHDA, CDR2 SQIVND (reference sequence). This CDR3 spans 15 amino acids. For the CDR3, the DNA is TGTGCCAGTAGTATAGCAGCGGGACCTACCTATGAGCAGTTCTTC. Amino acid sequence: CASSIAAGPTYEQFF.

The CDR3 region has the DNA TGCGCCAGCAGCCAAGGCGTACGGAGCCTAACGAACACCGGGGAGCTGTTTTTT. Its protein product is CASSQGVRSLTNTGELFF. This chain uses TRBV4-1 with TRBJ2-2; D uncertain. CDR3 size: 18 residues. Germline V gene data show CDR1 as MGHRA and CDR2 as YSYEKL. Trimming removed 1 base from V and 0 bases from J, with 15 bases in between.

The gene calls are TRBV6-5 and TRBJ2-7, with 8 bases identical to TRBD2. The CDR3 is 15 amino acids. With V trimmed by 5 bases and J by 3 bases, 9 bases remained unmatched. Germline V gene lookup returns CDR1 MNHEY and CDR2 SVGAGI. CDR3 sequence: CASSLRSGIFYEQYF. The CDR3 DNA follows: TGTGCCAGCAGTCTCCGTAGCGGGATTTTCTACGAGCAGTACTTC.

V usage is TRBV6-5 and J usage is TRBJ1-5; 11 bases line up with TRBD1. Germline loops: CDR1 MNHEY, CDR2 SVGAGI. The trim removed 6 bases at V and 7 bases at J, leaving 8 bases unmatched. The CDR3 totals 15 residues. DNA for the CDR3: TGTGCCAGCAGGGACAGGGGGCGTCCCAACCAGCCCCAGCATTTT. Its translation: CASRDRGRPNQPQHF.

This chain joins TRBV1 and TRBJ2-7; the table assigns TRBD2, which was not confirmed against the DNA. TRBV1 is shown as a pseudogene. The CDR3 runs to 19 residues. The CDR3 DNA is TGCACCAGCAGCCAAGATCCCTCCTTCTTAGCGGGAATTACCTACGAGCAGTACTTC. Translated, it gives CTSSQDPSFLAGITYEQYF.